This T cell receptor beta chain came from a study of T cell changes during pregnancy in multiple sclerosis. The CDR3 has 14 residues. Germline assignment: CDR1 SEHNR and CDR2 FQNEAQ (reference sequence). V was cut by 4 bases and J by 0 bases, with 9 bases left in between. Measured with immunoSEQ multiplex PCR; TCRdb has only the in-frame clones, and not every one. The table records about 70,000 clones, about nine tenths of them present only once. V usage is TRBV7-9 and J usage is TRBJ2-5; D is perhaps TRBD1 (7 bases). The TCR comes from a female donor with multiple sclerosis, enrolled in a pregnancy study. The sequenced sample was CD4+ T cells from peripheral blood mononuclear cells, obtained after pregnancy. The CDR3 sequence: CASSSGGYQETQYF. CDR3 coding DNA: TGTGCCAGCAGCTCAGGGGGGTACCAAGAGACCCAGTACTTC.